The clone carrying this T cell receptor beta chain has just one count. This entry is derived from a study of blood T cell repertoires in COVID-19. Background on the study: The United States, Italy and Spain were the sources of the acute and convalescent COVID-19 samples. Sources were T cells, B-cell-depleted T cells, or PBMCs; the material itself was cDNA or gDNA.

CDR1 and CDR2 from the germline V gene are SNHLY and FYNNEI. CDR3 length equals 13 residues. V shed 6 bases and J shed 0 bases, with 8 bases lying between them. Authors' methods: Estimates of nucleated cell counts were drawn from the amplification of reference gene primers. Repertoires were generated with immunoSEQ multiplex PCR, while TCRdb's copy carries only in-frame clones and drops some. V, J and clone size reflect that table, while D and trimming were determined from the DNA. The repertoire holds around 160,000 clones, with roughly four fifths as singletons. The chain recombines TRBV2 with TRBJ1-1; D is unresolved. The source material was peripheral blood. The clonotype was recovered from a human donor with acute or convalescent COVID-19. The donor label of this sample is uncertain. The CDR3 region is CASRLRVNTEAFF. The DNA of the CDR3 is TGTGCCAGCAGGCTGAGGGTGAACACTGAAGCTTTCTTT.